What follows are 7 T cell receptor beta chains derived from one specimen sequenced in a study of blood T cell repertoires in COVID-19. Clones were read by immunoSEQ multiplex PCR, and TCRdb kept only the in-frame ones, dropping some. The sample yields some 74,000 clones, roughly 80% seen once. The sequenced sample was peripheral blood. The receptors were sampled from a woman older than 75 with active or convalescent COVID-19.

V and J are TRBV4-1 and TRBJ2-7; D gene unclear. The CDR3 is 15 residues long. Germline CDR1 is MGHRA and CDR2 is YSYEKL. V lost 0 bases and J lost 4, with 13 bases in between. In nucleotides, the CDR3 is TGCGCCAGCAGCCAAGAATCGGGTGGATTTTACGAGCAGTACTTC. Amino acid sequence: CASSQESGGFYEQYF.

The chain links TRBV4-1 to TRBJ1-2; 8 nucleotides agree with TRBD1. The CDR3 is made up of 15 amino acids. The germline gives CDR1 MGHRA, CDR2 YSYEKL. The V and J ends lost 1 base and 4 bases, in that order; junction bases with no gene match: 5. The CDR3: CASSQAWTGTYGYTF. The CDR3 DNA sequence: TGCGCCAGCAGCCAAGCTTGGACAGGGACCTATGGCTACACCTTC.

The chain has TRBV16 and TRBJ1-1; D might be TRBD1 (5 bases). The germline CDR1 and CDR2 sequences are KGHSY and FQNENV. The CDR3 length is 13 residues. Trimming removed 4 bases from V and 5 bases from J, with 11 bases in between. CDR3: CASSRGGRTEAFF. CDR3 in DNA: TGTGCCAGCAGCCGCGGGGGTAGAACTGAAGCTTTCTTT. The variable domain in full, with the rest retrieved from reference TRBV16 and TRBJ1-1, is GEEVAQTPKHLVRGEGQKAKLYCAPIKGHSYVFWYQQVLKNEFKFLISFQNENVFDETGMPKERFSAKCLPNSPCSLEIQATKLEDSAVYFCASSRGGRTEAFFGQGTRLTVV.

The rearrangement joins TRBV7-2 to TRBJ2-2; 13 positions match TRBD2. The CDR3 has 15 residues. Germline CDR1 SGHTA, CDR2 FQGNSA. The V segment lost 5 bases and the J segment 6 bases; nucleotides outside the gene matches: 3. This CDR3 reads CASSTGLAGPGELFF. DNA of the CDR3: TGTGCCAGCAGCACGGGACTAGCGGGACCCGGGGAGCTGTTTTTT. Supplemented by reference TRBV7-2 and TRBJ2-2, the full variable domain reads GAGVSQSPSNKVTEKGKDVELRCDPISGHTALYWYRQSLGQGLEFLIYFQGNSAPDKSGLPSDRFSAERTGGSVSTLTIQRTQQEDSAVYLCASSTGLAGPGELFFGEGSRLTVL.

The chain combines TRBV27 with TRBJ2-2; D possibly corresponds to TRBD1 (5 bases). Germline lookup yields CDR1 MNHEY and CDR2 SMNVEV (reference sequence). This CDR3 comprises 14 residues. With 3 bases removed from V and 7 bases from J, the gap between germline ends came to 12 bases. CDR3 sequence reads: CASSLRRDGGELFF. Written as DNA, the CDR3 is TGTGCCAGCAGTTTGCGCAGGGATGGCGGGGAGCTGTTTTTT.

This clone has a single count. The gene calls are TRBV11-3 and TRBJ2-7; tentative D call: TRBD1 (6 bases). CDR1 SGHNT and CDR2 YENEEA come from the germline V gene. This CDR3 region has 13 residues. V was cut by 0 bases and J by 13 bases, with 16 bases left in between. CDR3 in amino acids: CASSLDQTGRRYF. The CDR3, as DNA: TGTGCCAGCAGCTTAGATCAGACAGGCCGACGTTACTTC.

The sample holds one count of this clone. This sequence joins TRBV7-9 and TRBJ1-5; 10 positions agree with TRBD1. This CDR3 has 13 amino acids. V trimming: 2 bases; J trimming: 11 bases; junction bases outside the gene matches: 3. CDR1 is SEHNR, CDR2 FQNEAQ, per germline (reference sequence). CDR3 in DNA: TGTGCCAGCAGCTTAAGTGGACAGGGGGCCCAGCATTTT. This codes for CASSLSGQGAQHF.